The sequence of this T cell receptor beta chain was determined in a study of cytomegalovirus exposure and HLA in healthy donors. Findings of the study overall: Usually a TCR sequence was rare, but some public TCRs were found in many donors. The study recorded more than 150 TCR beta chains that were cytomegalovirus-associated. Reportedly, cytomegalovirus status was diagnosed with high sensitivity and specificity.

The donors belonged to the approximately 130-subject validation cohort, separate from the 666-subject first cohort. The CDR3 has 14 residues. Germline CDR1 and CDR2: MNHEY and SMNVEV (reference sequence). V was trimmed by 7 bases and J by 3 bases, leaving 15 bases between them. Assay: immunoSEQ multiplex PCR; the TCRdb copy retains only in-frame clones and omits some. This table has about 63,000 clones, around 92% appearing once. A word on this clone: Antigen specificity is unknown.

The chain couples TRBV27 to TRBJ1-1, with D possibly being TRBD1 (6 bases). The origin of this receptor is a woman between 18 and 30 years old in good health and CMV-seronegative. The material sequenced was PBMCs. This CDR3 reads CASNPHREDTEAFF. The CDR3 region has the DNA TGTGCCAGCAACCCTCACAGGGAAGACACTGAAGCTTTCTTT.